This T cell receptor (beta chain) is drawn from a study of PD-L1 blockade in urothelial cancer. Study details: In the patient group, most of the roughly 30 were males with bladder-origin urothelial cancer. Among blood samples, the median T cell count was some 140,000.

The time point is: peripheral blood 6 weeks after treatment start. Clones were read by immunoSEQ multiplex PCR, and TCRdb kept only the in-frame ones, dropping some. The top ten clones hold roughly 24% of a sample with about 38,000 clones, around nine tenths of them seen once. V trimming: 7 bases; J trimming: 7 bases; junction bases outside the gene matches: 9. This CDR3 is built from 15 residues. Germline V lookup: CDR1 SNHLY, CDR2 FYNNEI. This TCR came from a man in his 60s with urothelial cancer. The chain couples TRBV2 to TRBJ1-4, with TRBD1 identical over 10 bases. The starting material was PBMCs, obtained around atezolizumab (anti-PD-L1) treatment. CDR3 coding DNA: TGTGCCAGCACCCGGGACAGGGGAGGAAGTGAAAAACTGTTTTTT. Protein product: CASTRDRGGSEKLFF.